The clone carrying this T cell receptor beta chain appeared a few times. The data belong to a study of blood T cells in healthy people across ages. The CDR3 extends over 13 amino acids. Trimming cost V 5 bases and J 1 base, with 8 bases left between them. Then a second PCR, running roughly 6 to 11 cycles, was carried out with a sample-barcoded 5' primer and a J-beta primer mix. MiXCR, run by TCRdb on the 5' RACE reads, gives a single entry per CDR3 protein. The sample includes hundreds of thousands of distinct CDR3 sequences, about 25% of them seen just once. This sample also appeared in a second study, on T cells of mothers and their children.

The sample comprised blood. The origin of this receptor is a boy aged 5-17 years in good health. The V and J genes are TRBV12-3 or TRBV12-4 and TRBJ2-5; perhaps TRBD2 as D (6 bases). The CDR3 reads CASSGDFQETQYF. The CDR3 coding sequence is TGTGCCAGCAGTGGGGACTTCCAAGAGACCCAGTACTTC.